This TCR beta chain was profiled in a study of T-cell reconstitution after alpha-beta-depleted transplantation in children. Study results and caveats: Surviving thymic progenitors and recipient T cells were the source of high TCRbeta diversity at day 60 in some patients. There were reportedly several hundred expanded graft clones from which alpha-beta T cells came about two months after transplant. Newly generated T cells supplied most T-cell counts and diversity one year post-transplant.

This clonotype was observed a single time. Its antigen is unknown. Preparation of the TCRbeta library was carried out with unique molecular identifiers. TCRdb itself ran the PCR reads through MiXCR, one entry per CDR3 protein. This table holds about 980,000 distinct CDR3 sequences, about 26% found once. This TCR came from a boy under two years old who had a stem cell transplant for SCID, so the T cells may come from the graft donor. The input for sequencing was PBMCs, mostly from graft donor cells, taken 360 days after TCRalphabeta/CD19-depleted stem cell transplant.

In DNA form, the CDR3 reads TGTGCCAGCAAGTCCGGGGGATCTTTAACCAGGGCCACAGATACGCAGTATTTT. Translating it yields CASKSGGSLTRATDTQYF. The chain carries TRBV12-3 or TRBV12-4 and TRBJ2-3; weak D call: TRBD2 (6 bases). The CDR3 totals 18 residues. Trimming stripped 7 bases from V and 2 bases from J, with 25 bases between.